This T cell receptor beta chain is drawn from a study of regulatory and conventional T cells in RAG deficiency. General study points: Other subsets showed roughly 10-fold reductions, but Treg unique TCR beta sequences fell 75 to 100-fold in these patients.

Genomic DNA came from blood conventional CD4+ T cells gated CD25-low CD127-high. Comment on this clone: As yet, its antigen is unknown.

Germline V CDR1 and CDR2: GTSNPN, SVGIG (reference sequence). The CDR3 spans 19 residues. V was clipped by 1 base and J by 0 bases, with 24 bases between them. Repertoires were generated with immunoSEQ multiplex PCR, while TCRdb's copy carries only in-frame clones and drops some. The sample lists some 21,000 clones, 95% to 97% occurring once. This sample was shared with a second study, whose subject was regulatory T cells. That paper adds: Primers: 52 TRBV forward and 13 TRBJ reverse.

Sample: CD25- CD4+ T cells sorted from blood. This chain uses TRBV30 with TRBJ1-2; D may be TRBD1 (6 bases). The TCR originated in a human donor in good health. CDR3 sequence reads: CAWSGERTGTSLSNYGYTF. The CDR3 region has the DNA TGTGCCTGGAGTGGGGAGCGAACAGGGACCTCACTATCTAACTATGGCTACACCTTC.